A selection of T cell receptor beta chains follows, all from one sample in a study of PD-1 blockade in classical Hodgkin lymphoma. Profiled with immunoSEQ multiplex PCR; TCRdb holds only in-frame clones, not every one. The data show under 70,000 clones, 71% seen once. This specimen consisted of peripheral blood mononuclear cells (PBMCs), obtained before the second cycle of nivolumab. The receptors were sampled from a human donor with classical Hodgkin lymphoma. CDR3s include the opening cysteine and the closing phenylalanine or tryptophan. A D gene is named only where the DNA matches it firmly. Rows may omit the clone size; those that give it use once, few, many or a size class.

V gene,clone size,D gene,J gene,CDR3 protein,CDR3 DNA
TRBV27,.,.,TRBJ2-3,CASSLTANSYTDTQYF,TGTGCCAGCAGTTTAACGGCAAACTCGTACACAGATACGCAGTATTTT
TRBV28,few,TRBD1,TRBJ2-7,CASSYPFGTGDYEQYF,TGTGCCAGCAGTTACCCTTTCGGGACAGGGGACTACGAGCAGTACTTC
TRBV5-1,.,.,TRBJ1-2,CASSPQTENYGYTF,TGCGCCAGCAGCCCTCAGACCGAGAACTATGGCTACACCTTC
TRBV6-6,.,.,TRBJ1-1,CAIRHVRNTEAFF,TGTGCCATCCGCCATGTAAGGAACACTGAAGCTTTCTTT
TRBV30,.,.,TRBJ1-1,CAWSVGLPNTEAFF,TGTGCCTGGAGTGTAGGGTTGCCTAACACTGAAGCTTTCTTT
TRBV11-3,.,.,TRBJ2-1,CASSLGPPNEQFF,TGTGCCAGCAGCTTAGGACCACCCAATGAGCAGTTCTTC
TRBV9,.,.,TRBJ1-3,CASSVGRASAWRGNTIYF,TGTGCCAGCAGCGTAGGGAGAGCATCAGCGTGGCGTGGAAACACCATATATTTT
TRBV14,.,.,TRBJ2-3,CASSPIGGTDTQYF,TGTGCCAGCAGCCCCATCGGAGGCACAGATACGCAGTATTTT
TRBV18,.,.,TRBJ1-4,CASSPGQRPEKLFF,TGTGCCAGCTCACCCGGACAGAGGCCTGAAAAACTGTTTTTT
TRBV5-4,.,.,TRBJ1-3,CASSLAGSPLSGNTIYF,TGTGCCAGCAGCTTGGCGGGATCTCCCCTCTCTGGAAACACCATATATTTT
TRBV11-2,.,.,TRBJ2-3,CASSSIGTRGTDTQYF,TGTGCCAGCAGTTCAATCGGGACCAGGGGCACAGATACGCAGTATTTT
TRBV9,.,.,TRBJ1-3,CASSLDAAGENTIYF,TGTGCCAGCAGCCTAGATGCGGCCGGGGAAAACACCATATATTTT
TRBV2,.,TRBD2,TRBJ2-1,CASSVVAGGRGEQFF,TGTGCCAGCAGTGTTGTTGCGGGGGGGCGCGGTGAGCAGTTCTTC
TRBV10-3,few,.,TRBJ1-2,CAVGDTGNYGYTF,TGTGCCGTAGGAGACACGGGAAACTATGGCTACACCTTC
TRBV2,.,TRBD2,TRBJ2-1,CASKPSGSYNEQFF,TGTGCCAGCAAGCCTAGCGGGAGCTACAATGAGCAGTTCTTC
TRBV6-5,.,TRBD1,TRBJ2-7,CASSYLRQGYEQYF,TGTGCCAGCAGTTACCTAAGACAGGGGTACGAGCAGTACTTC
TRBV30,.,.,TRBJ2-7,CAWSALVGGIEQYF,TGTGCCTGGAGTGCTCTCGTTGGGGGGATCGAGCAGTACTTC
TRBV4-1,.,.,TRBJ1-2,CASSQEEGRMGGYTF,TGCGCCAGCAGCCAAGAGGAAGGCAGGATGGGTGGCTACACCTTC
TRBV6-5,.,.,TRBJ1-6,CASSYKAETSPLHF,TGTGCCAGCAGTTATAAGGCAGAAACTTCACCCCTCCACTTT
TRBV28,.,.,TRBJ1-1,CASSSFEAFF,TGTGCCAGCAGTTCTTTTGAAGCTTTCTTT
TRBV9,.,TRBD1,TRBJ1-2,CASSSRTGGNGYTF,TGTGCCAGCAGCTCCCGGACAGGGGGCAATGGCTACACCTTC
TRBV19,.,.,TRBJ1-4,CASSPQGTNEKLFF,TGTGCCAGTAGTCCACAGGGAACCAATGAAAAACTGTTTTTT
TRBV4-1,.,TRBD1,TRBJ2-3,CASSHTGTGLRDTQYF,TGCGCCAGCAGCCACACCGGGACAGGGCTGCGGGATACGCAGTATTTT
TRBV7-9,.,TRBD1,TRBJ1-1,CASSLEGTGSAEAFF,TGTGCCAGCAGCTTAGAAGGGACAGGGAGCGCTGAAGCTTTCTTT
TRBV4-1,few,.,TRBJ1-2,CASSQELSTGSYGYTF,TGCGCCAGCAGCCAAGAGCTTTCAACAGGGTCCTATGGCTACACCTTC
TRBV2,.,.,TRBJ1-5,CASSEFRDSNQPQHF,TGTGCCAGCAGTGAATTCAGGGATAGCAATCAGCCCCAGCATTTT
TRBV10-3,.,TRBD2,TRBJ2-7,CAISGTSVSYEQYF,TGTGCCATCAGCGGGACTAGCGTGTCCTACGAGCAGTACTTC
TRBV9,once,TRBD1,TRBJ1-3,CASSGRQGADGNTIYF,TGTGCCAGCAGCGGACGACAGGGGGCAGATGGAAACACCATATATTTT
TRBV5-1,many,.,TRBJ1-1,CASSFDSSPGGEAFF,TGCGCCAGCAGCTTTGACTCATCCCCCGGCGGTGAAGCTTTCTTT
TRBV5-1,.,.,TRBJ2-4,CASSQGLGVDIQYF,TGCGCCAGCAGCCAGGGTCTGGGGGTTGACATTCAGTACTTC
TRBV21-1,.,.,TRBJ2-1,CASSIGTSGLQSRYNEQFF,TGTGCCAGCAGCATCGGGACTAGCGGGTTACAAAGTCGGTACAATGAGCAGTTCTTC
TRBV6-5,.,.,TRBJ1-5,CASSYSAPDDNQPQHF,TGTGCCAGCAGTTACTCGGCCCCTGATGACAATCAGCCCCAGCATTTT
TRBV9,.,TRBD1,TRBJ2-3,CASSVTTGASTDTQYF,TGTGCCAGCAGCGTAACCACAGGGGCTTCTACAGATACGCAGTATTTT
TRBV27,.,.,TRBJ2-3,CASSLVAGLHYPTDTQYF,TGTGCCAGCAGTTTGGTGGCGGGACTTCATTACCCCACAGATACGCAGTATTTT
TRBV19,.,.,TRBJ2-7,CASSSSSYEQYF,TGTGCCAGTAGCTCAAGCTCCTACGAGCAGTACTTC
TRBV9,.,.,TRBJ1-1,CASSVVLGGNTEAFF,TGTGCCAGCAGCGTAGTTCTAGGGGGGAACACTGAAGCTTTCTTT
TRBV28,.,TRBD1,TRBJ2-1,CASSPRTGRSYNEQFF,TGTGCCAGCAGTCCCAGGACAGGGAGGTCCTACAATGAGCAGTTCTTC
TRBV6-5,.,.,TRBJ1-1,CASSETNTEAFF,TGTGCCAGCAGTGAGACTAACACTGAAGCTTTCTTT
TRBV7-9,.,.,TRBJ1-2,CASSSDSNYGYTF,TGTGCCAGCAGCTCCGACAGTAACTATGGCTACACCTTC
TRBV29-1,.,.,TRBJ2-1,CSVVTGTNEQFF,TGCAGCGTGGTAACAGGGACCAATGAGCAGTTCTTC
TRBV18,.,.,TRBJ1-2,CASSPPRQGGYTF,TGTGCCAGCTCACCACCCCGTCAGGGTGGCTACACCTTC
TRBV23-1,.,.,TRBJ1-1,CAIPMEGPLNTEAFF,TGCGCCATCCCTATGGAGGGACCCTTGAACACTGAAGCTTTCTTT
TRBV27,.,.,TRBJ2-1,CASSNQGFEQFF,TGTGCCAGCAGTAATCAGGGGTTTGAGCAGTTCTTC
TRBV7-3,.,.,TRBJ2-1,CASSIGHDNEQFF,TGTGCCAGCAGCATAGGACACGACAATGAGCAGTTCTTC
TRBV2,.,.,TRBJ1-3,CASSGLRTGNTIYF,TGTGCCAGCAGTGGACTAAGGACTGGAAACACCATATATTTT
TRBV7-2,.,.,TRBJ2-7,CASSLGAGRRSYEQYF,TGTGCCAGCAGCTTAGGGGCAGGAAGGAGGAGTTACGAGCAGTACTTC
TRBV7-2,.,TRBD2,TRBJ2-1,CASSAHHSGGLYNEQFF,TGTGCCAGCAGCGCGCATCATAGCGGGGGGCTCTACAATGAGCAGTTCTTC
TRBV2,few,TRBD1,TRBJ1-3,CASSFQGESGNTIYF,TGTGCCAGCAGTTTCCAGGGGGAGTCTGGAAACACCATATATTTT
TRBV6-6,once,.,TRBJ1-1,CASTEHPNTEAFF,TGTGCCAGCACAGAACACCCGAACACTGAAGCTTTCTTT
TRBV5-8,.,.,TRBJ1-1,CASSGSENTEAFF,TGTGCCAGCAGCGGGTCAGAGAACACTGAAGCTTTCTTT
TRBV5-1,few,TRBD2,TRBJ2-5,CASSQAGGLETQYF,TGCGCCAGCAGCCAAGCGGGGGGGCTGGAGACCCAGTACTTC
TRBV9,.,.,TRBJ1-5,CASSVGTGQGQPQHF,TGTGCCAGCAGCGTAGGTACAGGGCAGGGTCAGCCCCAGCATTTT
TRBV7-8,.,.,TRBJ1-3,CASSPPGGRNTIYF,TGTGCCAGCAGCCCGCCGGGGGGTAGAAACACCATATATTTT